This TCR beta chain stems from a study of shared clonotypes between healthy human individuals. Study as a whole: The people who gave samples were a couple of women and a few men aged 18 to 49.

Germline V lookup: CDR1 SGHTA, CDR2 FQGNSA. The CDR3 consists of 15 residues. Trimming took off 5 bases at V and 3 bases at J, with 17 bases between the two ends. CD45RO-negative CD8 cells positively selected for CCR7 made up the naive population, which excluded terminally differentiated effector memory CD45RA+ cells. Donation came from healthy HIV-negative adults that had no recent acute infections or vaccinations. Template for every sorted-subset replicate PCR totaled about 200 ng DNA, some 30,000 T cell genomes. In the authors' methods: Sequence data from immunoSEQ were junction-only and lacked quality scores; consequently, filtering differed. This table comes from immunoSEQ multiplex PCR, and its TCRdb copy is limited to in-frame clones, with some not included. From that table come the V and J calls and clone size; the DNA was used to work out D and trimming. The sample lists just over 2,000,000 clones, approximately 95% seen once, with roughly 1% in the top ten.

This rearrangement joins TRBV7-2 to TRBJ2-7; no definite D call. The sample was naive CD8+ T cells sorted from blood. This receptor was taken from a man in his late teens or twenties in good health. The CDR3 bases are TGTGCCAGCAGCCCATGGCTAGGAATACACTACGAGCAGTACTTC. Translation gives CASSPWLGIHYEQYF.